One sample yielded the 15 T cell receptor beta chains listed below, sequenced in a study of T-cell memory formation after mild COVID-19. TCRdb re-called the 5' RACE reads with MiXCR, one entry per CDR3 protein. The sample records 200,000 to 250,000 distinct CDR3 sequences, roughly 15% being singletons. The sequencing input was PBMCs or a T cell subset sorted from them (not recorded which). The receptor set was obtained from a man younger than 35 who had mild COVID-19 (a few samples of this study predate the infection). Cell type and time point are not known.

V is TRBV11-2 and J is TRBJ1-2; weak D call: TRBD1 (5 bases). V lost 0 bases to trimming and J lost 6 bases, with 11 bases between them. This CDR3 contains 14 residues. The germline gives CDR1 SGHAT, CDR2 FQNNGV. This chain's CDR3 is CASSLDFQGDGYTF. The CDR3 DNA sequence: TGTGCCAGCAGCTTAGATTTCCAGGGTGATGGCTACACCTTC.

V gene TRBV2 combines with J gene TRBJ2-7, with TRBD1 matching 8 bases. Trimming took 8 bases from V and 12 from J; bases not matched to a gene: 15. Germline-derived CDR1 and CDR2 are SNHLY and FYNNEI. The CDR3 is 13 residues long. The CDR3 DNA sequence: TGTGCCAGCTCTGGGGGACAGGTCTTCTCGAGGTACTTC. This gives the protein CASSGGQVFSRYF.

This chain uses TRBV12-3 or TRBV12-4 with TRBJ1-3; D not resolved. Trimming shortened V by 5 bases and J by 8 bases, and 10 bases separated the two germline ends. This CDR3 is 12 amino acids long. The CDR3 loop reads CASSLIVDTIYF. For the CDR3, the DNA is TGTGCCAGCAGTCTCATAGTCGACACCATATATTTT.

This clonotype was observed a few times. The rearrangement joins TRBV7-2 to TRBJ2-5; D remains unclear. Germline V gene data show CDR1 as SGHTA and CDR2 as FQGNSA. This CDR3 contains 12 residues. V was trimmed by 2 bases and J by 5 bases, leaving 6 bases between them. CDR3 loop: CASSLLWETQYF. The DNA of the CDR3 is TGTGCCAGCAGCTTACTCTGGGAGACCCAGTACTTC.

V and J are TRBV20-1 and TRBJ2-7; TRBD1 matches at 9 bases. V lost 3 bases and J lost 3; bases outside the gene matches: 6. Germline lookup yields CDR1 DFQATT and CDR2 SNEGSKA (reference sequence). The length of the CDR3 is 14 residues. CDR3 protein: CSARAGTGIYEQYF. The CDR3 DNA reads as TGCAGTGCTAGGGCCGGGACAGGGATCTACGAGCAGTACTTC.

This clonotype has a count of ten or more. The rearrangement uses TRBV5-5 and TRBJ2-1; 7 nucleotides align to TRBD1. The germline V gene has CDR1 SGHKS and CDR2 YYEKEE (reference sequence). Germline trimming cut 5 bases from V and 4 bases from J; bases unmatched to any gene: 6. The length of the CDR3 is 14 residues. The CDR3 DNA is TGTGCCAGCAGTAGGGGACAGCTATACAATGAGCAGTTCTTC. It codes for CASSRGQLYNEQFF. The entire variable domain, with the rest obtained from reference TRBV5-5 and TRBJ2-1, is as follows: DAGVTQSPTHLIKTRGQQVTLRCSPISGHKSVSWYQQVLGQGPQFIFQYYEKEERGRGNFPDRFSARQFPNYSSELNVNALLLGDSALYLCASSRGQLYNEQFFGPGTRLTVL.

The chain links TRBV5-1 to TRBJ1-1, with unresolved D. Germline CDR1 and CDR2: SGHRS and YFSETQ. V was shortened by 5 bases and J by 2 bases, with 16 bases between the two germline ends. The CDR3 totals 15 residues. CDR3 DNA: TGCGCCAGCAGTTCCCCAAGGGCAGGAAACACTGAAGCTTTCTTT. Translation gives CASSSPRAGNTEAFF.

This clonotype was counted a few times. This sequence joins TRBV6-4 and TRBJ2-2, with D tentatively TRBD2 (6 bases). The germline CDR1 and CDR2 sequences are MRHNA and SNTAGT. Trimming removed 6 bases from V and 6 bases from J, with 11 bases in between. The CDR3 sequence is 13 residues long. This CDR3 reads CASSAGGAGELFF. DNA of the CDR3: TGTGCCAGCAGCGCCGGCGGGGCCGGGGAGCTGTTTTTT.

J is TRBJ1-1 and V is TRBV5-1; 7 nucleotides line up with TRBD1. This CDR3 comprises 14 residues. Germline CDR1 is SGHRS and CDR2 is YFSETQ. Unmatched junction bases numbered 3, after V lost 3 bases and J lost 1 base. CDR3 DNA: TGCGCCAGCAGCTGGGACAGTCAGAACACTGAAGCTTTCTTT. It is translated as CASSWDSQNTEAFF.

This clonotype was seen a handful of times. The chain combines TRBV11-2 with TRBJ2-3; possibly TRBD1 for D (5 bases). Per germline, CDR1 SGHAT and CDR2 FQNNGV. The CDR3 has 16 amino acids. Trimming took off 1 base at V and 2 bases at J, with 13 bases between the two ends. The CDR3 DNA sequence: TGTGCCAGCAGCTTAGGAGGCAGGGCCCTCACAGATACGCAGTATTTT. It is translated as CASSLGGRALTDTQYF.

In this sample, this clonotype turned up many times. CDR3 sequence (DNA): TGTGCCATCAGTGAGTCGAGGCGGGGCACAGATACGCAGTATTTT. It encodes CAISESRRGTDTQYF. The chain joins TRBV10-3 to TRBJ2-3, with D possibly being TRBD2 (5 bases). This CDR3 has 15 amino acids. Germline CDR1 and CDR2: ENHRY and SYGVKD. Trimming removed 0 bases from V and 1 base from J, with 8 bases in between.

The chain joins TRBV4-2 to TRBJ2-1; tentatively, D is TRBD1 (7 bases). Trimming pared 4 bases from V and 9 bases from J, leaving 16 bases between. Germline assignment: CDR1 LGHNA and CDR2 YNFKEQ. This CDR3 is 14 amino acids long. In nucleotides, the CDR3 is TGTGCCAGCAGCCGCTCTCCAGGGGGAGGTGAGCAGTTCTTC. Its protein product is CASSRSPGGGEQFF.

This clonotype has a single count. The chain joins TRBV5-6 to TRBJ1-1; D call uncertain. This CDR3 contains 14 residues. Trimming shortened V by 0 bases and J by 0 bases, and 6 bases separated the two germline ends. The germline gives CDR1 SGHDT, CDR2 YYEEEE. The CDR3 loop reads CASSLVALNTEAFF. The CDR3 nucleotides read TGTGCCAGCAGCTTGGTCGCCCTGAACACTGAAGCTTTCTTT.

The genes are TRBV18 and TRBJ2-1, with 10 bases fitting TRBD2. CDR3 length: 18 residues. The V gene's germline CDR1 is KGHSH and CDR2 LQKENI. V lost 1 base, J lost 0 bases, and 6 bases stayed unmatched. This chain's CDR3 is CASSPLAGGLSSYNEQFF. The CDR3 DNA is TGTGCCAGCTCACCACTAGCGGGGGGTCTGAGCTCCTACAATGAGCAGTTCTTC. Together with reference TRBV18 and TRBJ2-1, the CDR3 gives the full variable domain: NAGVMQNPRHLVRRRGQEARLRCSPMKGHSHVYWYRQLPEEGLKFMVYLQKENIIDESGMPKERFSAEFPKEGPSILRIQQVVRGDSAAYFCASSPLAGGLSSYNEQFFGPGTRLTVL.

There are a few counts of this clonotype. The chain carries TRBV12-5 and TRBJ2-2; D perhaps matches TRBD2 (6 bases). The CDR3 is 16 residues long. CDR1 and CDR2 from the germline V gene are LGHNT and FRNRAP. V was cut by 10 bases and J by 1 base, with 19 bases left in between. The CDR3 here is CAIKPTGTQNTGELFF. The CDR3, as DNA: TGTGCTATAAAACCCACCGGGACTCAGAACACCGGGGAGCTGTTTTTT. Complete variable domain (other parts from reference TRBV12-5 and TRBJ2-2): DARVTQTPRHKVTEMGQEVTMRCQPILGHNTVFWYRQTMMQGLELLAYFRNRAPLDDSGMPKDRFSAEMPDATLATLKIQPSEPRDSAVYFCAIKPTGTQNTGELFFGEGSRLTVL.